This T cell receptor beta chain was recovered during a study of T cell responses to AZD1222 COVID-19 vaccine. Study findings and constraints: Researchers took repertoire samples only after the peak T cell response had come. White British donors predominated, females outnumbered males, and clonal diversity was possibly underestimated.

Details on this clone: Its antigen remains unidentified.

The repertoire was sequenced with immunoSEQ multiplex PCR; TCRdb's copy has only in-frame clones and lacks some. The repertoire holds around 99,000 clones, with around 90% as singletons. V was trimmed by 4 bases and J by 4 bases, leaving 14 bases between them. This CDR3 contains 15 residues. Germline CDR1 and CDR2: SNHLY and FYNNEI. This sample comprised peripheral blood, obtained on day 0 of AZD1222 vaccination. This clonotype was obtained from an adult in good health. The chain uses TRBV2 and TRBJ1-5, with D uncertain. CDR3 in amino acids: CASSAGRVGNQPQHF. The CDR3 bases are TGTGCCAGCAGTGCAGGTAGGGTTGGTAATCAGCCCCAGCATTTT.